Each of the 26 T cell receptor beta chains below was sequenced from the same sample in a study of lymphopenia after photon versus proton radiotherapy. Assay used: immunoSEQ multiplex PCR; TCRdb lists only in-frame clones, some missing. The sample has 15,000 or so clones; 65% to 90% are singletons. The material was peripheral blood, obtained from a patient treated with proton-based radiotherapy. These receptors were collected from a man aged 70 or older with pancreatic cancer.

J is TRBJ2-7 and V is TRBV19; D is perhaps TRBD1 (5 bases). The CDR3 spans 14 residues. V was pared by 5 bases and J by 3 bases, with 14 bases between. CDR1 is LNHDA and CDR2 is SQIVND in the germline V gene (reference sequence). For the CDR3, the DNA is TGTGCCAGTAGTCCGACAGTCGAACGCTACGAGCAGTACTTC. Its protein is CASSPTVERYEQYF. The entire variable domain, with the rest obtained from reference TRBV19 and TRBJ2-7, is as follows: DGGITQSPKYLFRKEGQNVTLSCEQNLNHDAMYWYRQDPGQGLRLIYYSQIVNDFQKGDIAEGYSVSREKKESFPLTVTSAQKNPTAFYLCASSPTVERYEQYFGPGTRLTVT.

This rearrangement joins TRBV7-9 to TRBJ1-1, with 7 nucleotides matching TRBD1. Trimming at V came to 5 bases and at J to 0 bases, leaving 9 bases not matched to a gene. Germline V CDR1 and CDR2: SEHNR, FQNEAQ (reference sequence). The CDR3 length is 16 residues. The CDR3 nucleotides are TGTGCCAGCAGCCCTATGGGACAGCTAATGAACACTGAAGCTTTCTTT. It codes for CASSPMGQLMNTEAFF.

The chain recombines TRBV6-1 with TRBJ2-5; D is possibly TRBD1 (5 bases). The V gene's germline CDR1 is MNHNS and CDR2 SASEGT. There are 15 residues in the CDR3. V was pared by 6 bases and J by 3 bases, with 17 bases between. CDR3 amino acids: CASRRNLVREETQYF. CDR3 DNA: TGTGCCAGCAGAAGGAATTTGGTCAGGGAAGAGACCCAGTACTTC.

The CDR3 region has the DNA TGTGCCAGCAGCCACTTACAGGGTTTTACACATTTT. This gives the protein CASSHLQGFTHF. The genes are TRBV6-6 and TRBJ1-5; tentatively, D is TRBD1 (6 bases). The V gene lost 6 bases and the J gene lost 16 bases, with 19 bases spanning the gap. Germline-derived CDR1 and CDR2 are MNHNY and SVGAGI (reference sequence). The CDR3 covers 12 residues.

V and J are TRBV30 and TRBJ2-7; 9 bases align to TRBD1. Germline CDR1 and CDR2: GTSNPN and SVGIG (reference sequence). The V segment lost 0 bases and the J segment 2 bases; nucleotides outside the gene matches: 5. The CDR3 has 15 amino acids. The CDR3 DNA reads TGTGCCTGGAGTGTAGGGACAGGGATCCCCTACGAGCAGTACTTC. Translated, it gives CAWSVGTGIPYEQYF.

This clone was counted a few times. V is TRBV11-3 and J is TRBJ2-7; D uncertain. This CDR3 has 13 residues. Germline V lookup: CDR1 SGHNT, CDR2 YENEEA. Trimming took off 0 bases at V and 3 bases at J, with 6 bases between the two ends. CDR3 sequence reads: CASSLEQVYEQYF. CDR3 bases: TGTGCCAGCAGCTTAGAGCAGGTCTACGAGCAGTACTTC.

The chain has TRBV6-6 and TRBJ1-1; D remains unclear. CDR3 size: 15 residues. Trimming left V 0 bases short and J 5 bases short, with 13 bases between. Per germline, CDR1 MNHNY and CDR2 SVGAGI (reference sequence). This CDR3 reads CASSYSTGSGTEAFF. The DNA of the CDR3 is TGTGCCAGCAGTTACTCGACGGGGTCGGGGACTGAAGCTTTCTTT.

CDR3 sequence (DNA): TGTGCCAGCAGTCAGGGTTACTACGAGCAGTACTTC. Its protein is CASSQGYYEQYF. The chain recombines TRBV7-9 with TRBJ2-5; D may be TRBD1 (5 bases). The J call may be mistaken, given a closer DNA end match to TRBJ2-7. Germline CDR1 is SEHNR and CDR2 is FQNEAQ (reference sequence). The CDR3 is 12 residues long.

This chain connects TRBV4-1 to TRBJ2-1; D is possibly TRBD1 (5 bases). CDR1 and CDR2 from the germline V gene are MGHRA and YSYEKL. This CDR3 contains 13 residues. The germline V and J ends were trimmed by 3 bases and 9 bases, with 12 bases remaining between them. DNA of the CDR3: TGCGCCAGCAGCCAGGGTCCTAGGGGTGAGCAGTTCTTC. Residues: CASSQGPRGEQFF.

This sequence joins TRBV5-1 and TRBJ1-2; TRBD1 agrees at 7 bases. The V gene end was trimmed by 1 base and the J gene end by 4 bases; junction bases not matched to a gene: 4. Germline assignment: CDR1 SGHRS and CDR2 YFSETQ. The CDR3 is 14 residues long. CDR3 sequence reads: CASSLQDRSYGYTF. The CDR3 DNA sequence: TGCGCCAGCAGCTTGCAGGACAGGAGCTATGGCTACACCTTC.

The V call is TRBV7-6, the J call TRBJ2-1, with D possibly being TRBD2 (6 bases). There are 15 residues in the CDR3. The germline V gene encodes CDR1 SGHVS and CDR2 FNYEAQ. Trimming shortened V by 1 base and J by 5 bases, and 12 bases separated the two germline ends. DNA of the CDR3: TGTGCCAGCAGCTTAGGGGGGAGCGGGCACAATGAGCAGTTCTTC. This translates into CASSLGGSGHNEQFF.

DNA of the CDR3: TGTGCCAGCAGCTTACTCGGGACTAGCGGAGAAGAGACCCAGTACTTC. Protein product: CASSLLGTSGEETQYF. The chain recombines TRBV7-9 with TRBJ2-5; 11 bases are a match to TRBD2. CDR3 length: 16 amino acids. Trimming at V came to 2 bases and at J to 3 bases, leaving 5 bases not matched to a gene. Germline CDR1 reads SEHNR; CDR2 reads FQNEAQ (reference sequence).

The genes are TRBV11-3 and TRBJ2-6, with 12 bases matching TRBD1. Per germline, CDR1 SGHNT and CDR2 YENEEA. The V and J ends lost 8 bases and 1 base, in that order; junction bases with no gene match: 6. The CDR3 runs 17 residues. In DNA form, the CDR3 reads TGTGCCAGCGGCCCGGGACAGGGGGCTTCTGGGGCCAACGTCCTGACTTTC. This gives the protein CASGPGQGASGANVLTF.

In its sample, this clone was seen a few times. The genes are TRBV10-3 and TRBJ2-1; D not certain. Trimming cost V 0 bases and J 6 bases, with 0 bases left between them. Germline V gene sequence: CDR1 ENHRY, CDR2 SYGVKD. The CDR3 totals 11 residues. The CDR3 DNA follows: TGTGCCATCAGTGAGTCCAATGAGCAGTTCTTC. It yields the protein CAISESNEQFF.

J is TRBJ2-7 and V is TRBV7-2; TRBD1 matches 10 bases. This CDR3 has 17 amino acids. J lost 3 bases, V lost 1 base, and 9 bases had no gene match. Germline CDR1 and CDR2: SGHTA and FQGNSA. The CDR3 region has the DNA TGTGCCAGCAGCTTAGGTCTGTCGGGACAGGGGTACTACGAGCAGTACTTC. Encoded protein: CASSLGLSGQGYYEQYF.

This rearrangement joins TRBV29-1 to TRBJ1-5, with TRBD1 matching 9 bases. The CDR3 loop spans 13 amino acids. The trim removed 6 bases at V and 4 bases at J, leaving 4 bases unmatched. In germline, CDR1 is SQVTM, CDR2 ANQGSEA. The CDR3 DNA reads TGCAGCGTGCTGACAGGGGGTAATCAGCCCCAGCATTTT. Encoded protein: CSVLTGGNQPQHF.

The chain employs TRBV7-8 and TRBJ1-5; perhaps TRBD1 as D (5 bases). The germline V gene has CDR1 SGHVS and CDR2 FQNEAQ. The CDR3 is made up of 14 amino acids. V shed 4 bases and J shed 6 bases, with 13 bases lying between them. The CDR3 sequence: CASSSGFSGQPQHF. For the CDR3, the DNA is TGTGCCAGCAGCTCAGGGTTTTCAGGTCAGCCCCAGCATTTT.

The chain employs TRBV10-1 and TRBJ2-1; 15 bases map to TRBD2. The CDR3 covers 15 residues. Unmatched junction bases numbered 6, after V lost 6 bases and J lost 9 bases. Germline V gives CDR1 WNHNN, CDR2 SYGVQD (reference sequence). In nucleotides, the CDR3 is TGCGCCAGCAGCGCGGGACTAGCGGGAGGACGTGAGCAGTTCTTC. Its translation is CASSAGLAGGREQFF.

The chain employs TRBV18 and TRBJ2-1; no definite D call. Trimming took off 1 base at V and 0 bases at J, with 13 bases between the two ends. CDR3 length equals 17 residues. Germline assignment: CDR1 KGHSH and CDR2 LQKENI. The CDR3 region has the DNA TGTGCCAGCTCACCACGACGCGACCGCCGCTCCTACAATGAGCAGTTCTTC. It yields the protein CASSPRRDRRSYNEQFF.

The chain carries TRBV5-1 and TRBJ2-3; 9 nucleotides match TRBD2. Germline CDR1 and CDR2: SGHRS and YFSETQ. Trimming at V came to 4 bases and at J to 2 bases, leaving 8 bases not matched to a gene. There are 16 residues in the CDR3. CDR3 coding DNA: TGCGCCAGCAGCATTTTAGCGGGGGATTCCACAGATACGCAGTATTTT. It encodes CASSILAGDSTDTQYF.

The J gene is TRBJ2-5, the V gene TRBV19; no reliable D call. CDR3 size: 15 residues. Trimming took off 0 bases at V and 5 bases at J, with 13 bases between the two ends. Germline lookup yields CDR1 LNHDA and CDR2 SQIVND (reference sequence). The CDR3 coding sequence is TGTGCCAGTAGTATAGATGGCACACCCGATGAGACCCAGTACTTC. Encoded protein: CASSIDGTPDETQYF.

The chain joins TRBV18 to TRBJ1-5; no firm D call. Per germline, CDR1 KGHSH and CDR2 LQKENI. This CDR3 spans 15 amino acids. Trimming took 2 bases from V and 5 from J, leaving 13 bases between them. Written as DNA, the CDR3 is TGTGCCAGCTCACCATTGAATTCTGGGGATCAGCCCCAGCATTTT. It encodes CASSPLNSGDQPQHF.

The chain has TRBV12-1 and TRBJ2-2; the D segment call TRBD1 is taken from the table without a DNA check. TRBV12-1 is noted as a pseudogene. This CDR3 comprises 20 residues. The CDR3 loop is CASSSRDRGRLVKNTGELFF. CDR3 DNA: TGTGCCAGCAGCTCGCGGGACAGGGGGCGATTGGTTAAGAACACCGGGGAGCTGTTTTTT.

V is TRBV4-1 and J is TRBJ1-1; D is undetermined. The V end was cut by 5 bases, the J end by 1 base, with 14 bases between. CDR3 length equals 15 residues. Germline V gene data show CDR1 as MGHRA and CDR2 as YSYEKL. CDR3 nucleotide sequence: TGCGCCAGCAGCTATTACCCTCGGGAGAACACTGAAGCTTTCTTT. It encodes CASSYYPRENTEAFF.

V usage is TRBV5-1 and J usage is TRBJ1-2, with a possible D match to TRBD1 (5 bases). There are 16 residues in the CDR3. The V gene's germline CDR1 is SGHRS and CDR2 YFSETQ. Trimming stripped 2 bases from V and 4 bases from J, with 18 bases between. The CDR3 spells CASSFGDQSSAYGYTF. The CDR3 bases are TGCGCCAGCAGCTTCGGGGACCAGAGTTCTGCCTATGGCTACACCTTC.

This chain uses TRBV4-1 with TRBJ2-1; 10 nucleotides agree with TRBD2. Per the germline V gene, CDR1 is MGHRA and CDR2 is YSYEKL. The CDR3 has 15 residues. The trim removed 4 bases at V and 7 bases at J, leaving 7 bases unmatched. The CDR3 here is CASSLLAGEPNEQFF. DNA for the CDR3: TGCGCCAGCAGCCTCCTAGCGGGAGAGCCGAATGAGCAGTTCTTC.